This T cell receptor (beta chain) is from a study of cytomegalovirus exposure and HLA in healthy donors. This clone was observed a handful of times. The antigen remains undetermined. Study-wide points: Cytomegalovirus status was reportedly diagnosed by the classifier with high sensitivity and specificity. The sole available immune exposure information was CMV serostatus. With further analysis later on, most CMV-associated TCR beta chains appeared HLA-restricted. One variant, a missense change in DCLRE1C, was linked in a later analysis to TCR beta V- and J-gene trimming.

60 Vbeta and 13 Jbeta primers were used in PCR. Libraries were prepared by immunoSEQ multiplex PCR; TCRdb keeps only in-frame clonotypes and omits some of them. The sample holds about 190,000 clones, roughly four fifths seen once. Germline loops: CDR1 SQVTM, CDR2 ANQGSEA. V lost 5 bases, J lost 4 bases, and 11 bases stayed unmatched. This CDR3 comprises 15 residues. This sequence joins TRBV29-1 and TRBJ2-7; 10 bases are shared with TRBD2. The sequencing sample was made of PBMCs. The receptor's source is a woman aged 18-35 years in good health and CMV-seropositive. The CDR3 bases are TGCAGCGTTCCCTACGAGCGGGGGGGCGTATACGAGCAGTACGTC. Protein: CSVPYERGGVYEQYV.